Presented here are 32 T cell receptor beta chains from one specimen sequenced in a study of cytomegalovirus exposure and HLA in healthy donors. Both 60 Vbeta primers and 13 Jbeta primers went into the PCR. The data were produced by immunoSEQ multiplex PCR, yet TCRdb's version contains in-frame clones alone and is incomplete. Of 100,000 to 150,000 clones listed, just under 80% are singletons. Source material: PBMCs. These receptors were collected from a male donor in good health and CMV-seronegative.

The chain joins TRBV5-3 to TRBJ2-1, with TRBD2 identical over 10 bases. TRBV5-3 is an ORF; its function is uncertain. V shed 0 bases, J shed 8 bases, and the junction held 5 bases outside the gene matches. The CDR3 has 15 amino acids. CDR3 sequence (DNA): TGTGCCAGAAGCTTGGCCCAGCGGGGGGGCGATGAGCAGTTCTTC. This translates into CARSLAQRGGDEQFF.

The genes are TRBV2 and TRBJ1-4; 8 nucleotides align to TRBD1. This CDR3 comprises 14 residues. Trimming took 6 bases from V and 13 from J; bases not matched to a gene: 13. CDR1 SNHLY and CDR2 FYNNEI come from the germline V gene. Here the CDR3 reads CASRERTGRRGLFF. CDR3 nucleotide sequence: TGTGCCAGCAGAGAAAGGACAGGGAGGAGAGGACTGTTTTTT.

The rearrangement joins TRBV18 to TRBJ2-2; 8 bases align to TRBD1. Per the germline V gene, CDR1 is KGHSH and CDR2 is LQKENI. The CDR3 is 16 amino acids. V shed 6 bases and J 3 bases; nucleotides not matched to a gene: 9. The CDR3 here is CASSRPMGQDTGELFF. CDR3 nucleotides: TGTGCCAGCTCCAGACCAATGGGACAGGACACCGGGGAGCTGTTTTTT. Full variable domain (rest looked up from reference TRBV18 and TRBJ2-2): NAGVMQNPRHLVRRRGQEARLRCSPMKGHSHVYWYRQLPEEGLKFMVYLQKENIIDESGMPKERFSAEFPKEGPSILRIQQVVRGDSAAYFCASSRPMGQDTGELFFGEGSRLTVL.

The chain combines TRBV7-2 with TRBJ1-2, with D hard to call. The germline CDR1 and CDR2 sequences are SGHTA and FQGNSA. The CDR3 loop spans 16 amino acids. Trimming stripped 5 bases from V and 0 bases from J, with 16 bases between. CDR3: CASSLNDGVPNYGYTF. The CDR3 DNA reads TGTGCCAGCAGCCTCAATGACGGGGTCCCTAACTATGGCTACACCTTC.

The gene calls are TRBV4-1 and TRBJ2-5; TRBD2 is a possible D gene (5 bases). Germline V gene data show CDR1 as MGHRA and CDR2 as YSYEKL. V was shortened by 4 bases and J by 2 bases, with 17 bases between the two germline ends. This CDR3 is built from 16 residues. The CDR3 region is CASSPPAAEVQETQYF. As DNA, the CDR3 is TGCGCCAGCAGCCCCCCAGCGGCAGAAGTACAAGAGACCCAGTACTTC.

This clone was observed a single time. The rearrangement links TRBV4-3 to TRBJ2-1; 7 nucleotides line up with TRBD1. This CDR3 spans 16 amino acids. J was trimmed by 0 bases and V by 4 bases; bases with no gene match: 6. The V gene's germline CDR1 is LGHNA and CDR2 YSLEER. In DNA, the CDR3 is TGCGCCAGCAGCCTCAGACAGGGAAGCTCCTACAATGAGCAGTTCTTC. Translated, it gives CASSLRQGSSYNEQFF.

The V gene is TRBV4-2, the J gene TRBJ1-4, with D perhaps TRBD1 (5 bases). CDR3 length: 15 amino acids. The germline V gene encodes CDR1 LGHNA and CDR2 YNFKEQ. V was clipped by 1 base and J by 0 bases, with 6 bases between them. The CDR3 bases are TGTGCCAGCAGCCAAGTGACAGCAACTAATGAAAAACTGTTTTTT. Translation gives CASSQVTATNEKLFF.

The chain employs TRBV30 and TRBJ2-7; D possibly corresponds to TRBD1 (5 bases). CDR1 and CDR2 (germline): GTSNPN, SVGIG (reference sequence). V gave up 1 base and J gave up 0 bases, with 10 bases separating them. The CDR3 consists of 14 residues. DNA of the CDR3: TGTGCCTGGAGTGCCCAGGGTCTCTCCTACGAGCAGTACTTC. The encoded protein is CAWSAQGLSYEQYF.

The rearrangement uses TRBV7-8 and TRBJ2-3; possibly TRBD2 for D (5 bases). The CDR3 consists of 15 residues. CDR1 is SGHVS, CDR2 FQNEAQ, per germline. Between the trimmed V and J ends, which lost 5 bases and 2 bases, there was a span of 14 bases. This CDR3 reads CASSPPRRYTDTQYF. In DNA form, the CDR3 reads TGTGCCAGCAGCCCACCCCGGAGGTACACAGATACGCAGTATTTT.

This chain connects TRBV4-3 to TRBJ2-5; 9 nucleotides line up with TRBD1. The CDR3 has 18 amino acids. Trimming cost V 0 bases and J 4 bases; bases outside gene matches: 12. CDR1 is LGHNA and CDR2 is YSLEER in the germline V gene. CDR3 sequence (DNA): TGCGCCAGCAGCCAAGATTGGGGGACAGGGTTTGGTGGAGAGACCCAGTACTTC. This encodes CASSQDWGTGFGGETQYF.

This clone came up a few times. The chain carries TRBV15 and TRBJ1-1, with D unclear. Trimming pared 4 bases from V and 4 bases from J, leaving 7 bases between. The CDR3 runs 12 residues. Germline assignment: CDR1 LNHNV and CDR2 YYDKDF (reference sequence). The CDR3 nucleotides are TGTGCCACCAGCATAGGGAGCACTGAAGCTTTCTTT. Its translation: CATSIGSTEAFF.

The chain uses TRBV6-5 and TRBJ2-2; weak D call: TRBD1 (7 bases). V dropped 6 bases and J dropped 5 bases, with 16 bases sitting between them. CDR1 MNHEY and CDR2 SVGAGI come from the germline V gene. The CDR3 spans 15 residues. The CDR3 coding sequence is TGTGCCAGCAGGCGCGGGACAGTGAGGACCGGGGAGCTGTTTTTT. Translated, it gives CASRRGTVRTGELFF.

CDR3 in amino acids: CASSFSQGNQPQHF. The CDR3, as DNA: TGTGCCAGCAGCTTCAGCCAGGGAAACCAGCCCCAGCATTTT. The chain uses TRBV7-9 and TRBJ1-5, with D perhaps TRBD1 (5 bases). The CDR3 is 14 amino acids. Germline CDR1 SEHNR, CDR2 FQNEAQ (reference sequence). With 3 bases removed from V and 7 bases from J, the gap between germline ends came to 13 bases.

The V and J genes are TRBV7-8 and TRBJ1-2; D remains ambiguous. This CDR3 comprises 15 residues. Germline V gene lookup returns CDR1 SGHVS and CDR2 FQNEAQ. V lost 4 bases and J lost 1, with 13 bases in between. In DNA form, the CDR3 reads TGTGCCAGCAGCTCCCGACTAATAGTTAACTATGGCTACACCTTC. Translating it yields CASSSRLIVNYGYTF.

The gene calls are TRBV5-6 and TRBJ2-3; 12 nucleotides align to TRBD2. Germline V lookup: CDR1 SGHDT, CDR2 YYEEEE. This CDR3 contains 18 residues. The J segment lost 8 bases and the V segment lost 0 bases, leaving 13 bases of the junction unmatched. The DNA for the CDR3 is TGTGCCAGCAGCTTGGCCAACCTAGCGGGGGGGCTGCTCGGTACGCAGTATTTT. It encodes CASSLANLAGGLLGTQYF. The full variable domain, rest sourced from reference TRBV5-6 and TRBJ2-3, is DAGVTQSPTHLIKTRGQQVTLRCSPKSGHDTVSWYQQALGQGPQFIFQYYEEEERQRGNFPDRFSGHQFPNYSSELNVNALLLGDSALYLCASSLANLAGGLLGTQYFGPGTRLTVL.

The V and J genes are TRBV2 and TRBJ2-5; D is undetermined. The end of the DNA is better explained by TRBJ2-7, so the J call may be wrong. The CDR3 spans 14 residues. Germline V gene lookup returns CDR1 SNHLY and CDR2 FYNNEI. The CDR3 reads CASSDSGIRYEQYF. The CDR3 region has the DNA TGTGCCAGCAGTGACTCAGGAATCCGCTACGAGCAGTACTTC.

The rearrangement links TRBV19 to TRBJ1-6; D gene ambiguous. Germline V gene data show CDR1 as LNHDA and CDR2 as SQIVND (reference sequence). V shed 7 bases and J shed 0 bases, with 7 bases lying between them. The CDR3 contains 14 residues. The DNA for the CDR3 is TGTGCCAGTAACAACCGCTCCTATAATTCACCCCTCCACTTT. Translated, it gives CASNNRSYNSPLHF.

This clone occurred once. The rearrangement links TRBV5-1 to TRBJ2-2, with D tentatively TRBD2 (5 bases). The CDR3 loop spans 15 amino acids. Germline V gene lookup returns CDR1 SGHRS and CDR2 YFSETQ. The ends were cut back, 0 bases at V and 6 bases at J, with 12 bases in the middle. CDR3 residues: CASSLDGGGAGELFF. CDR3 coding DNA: TGCGCCAGCAGCTTGGATGGAGGTGGGGCCGGGGAGCTGTTTTTT.

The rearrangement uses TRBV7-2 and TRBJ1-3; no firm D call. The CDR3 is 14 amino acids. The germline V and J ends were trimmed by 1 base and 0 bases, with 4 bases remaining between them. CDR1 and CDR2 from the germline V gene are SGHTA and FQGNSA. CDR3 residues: CASSLGSSGNTIYF. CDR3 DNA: TGTGCCAGCAGCTTAGGTAGCTCTGGAAACACCATATATTTT.

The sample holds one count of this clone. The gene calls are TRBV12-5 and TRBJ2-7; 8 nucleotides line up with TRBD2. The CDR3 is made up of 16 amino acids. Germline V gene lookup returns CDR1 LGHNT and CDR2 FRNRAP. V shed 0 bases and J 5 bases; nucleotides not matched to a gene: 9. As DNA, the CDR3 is TGTGCTAGTGGTTTGGTAAGGAGCGGGGGTCCCCACGAGCAGTACTTC. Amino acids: CASGLVRSGGPHEQYF.

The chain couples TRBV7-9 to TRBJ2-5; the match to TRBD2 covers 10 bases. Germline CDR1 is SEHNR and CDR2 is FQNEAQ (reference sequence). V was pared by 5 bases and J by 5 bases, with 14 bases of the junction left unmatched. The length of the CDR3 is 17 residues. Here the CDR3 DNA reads TGTGCCAGCAGCCCCCCCCAAGCAGCGGGGGGGCGGGAGACCCAGTACTTC. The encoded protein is CASSPPQAAGGRETQYF.

Here the CDR3 reads CASSSTGPATNEKLFF. CDR3 nucleotides: TGTGCCAGCAGCTCGACAGGGCCCGCAACTAATGAAAAACTGTTTTTT. This chain links TRBV7-9 with TRBJ1-4, with 7 bases identical to TRBD1. Germline assignment: CDR1 SEHNR and CDR2 FQNEAQ (reference sequence). V was clipped by 4 bases and J by 0 bases; unmatched bases: 5. The CDR3 runs 16 residues.

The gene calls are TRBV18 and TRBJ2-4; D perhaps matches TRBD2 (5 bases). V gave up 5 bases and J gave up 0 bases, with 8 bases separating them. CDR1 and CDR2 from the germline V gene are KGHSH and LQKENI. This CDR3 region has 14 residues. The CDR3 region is CASSSAGAKNIQYF. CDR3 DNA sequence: TGTGCCAGCTCATCCGCGGGAGCCAAAAACATTCAGTACTTC.

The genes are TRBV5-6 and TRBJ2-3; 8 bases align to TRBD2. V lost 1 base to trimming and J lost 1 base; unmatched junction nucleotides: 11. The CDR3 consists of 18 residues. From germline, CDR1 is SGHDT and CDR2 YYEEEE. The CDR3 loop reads CASSLLTSAPSRTDTQYF. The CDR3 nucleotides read TGTGCCAGCAGCTTGTTGACTAGCGCGCCCTCCCGCACAGATACGCAGTATTTT.

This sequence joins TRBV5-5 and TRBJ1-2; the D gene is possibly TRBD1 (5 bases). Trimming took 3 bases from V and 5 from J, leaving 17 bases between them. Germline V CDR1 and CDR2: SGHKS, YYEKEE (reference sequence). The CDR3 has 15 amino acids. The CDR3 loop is CASSSLQAWGYGYTF. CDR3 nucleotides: TGTGCCAGCAGCTCGTTACAGGCCTGGGGTTATGGCTACACCTTC.

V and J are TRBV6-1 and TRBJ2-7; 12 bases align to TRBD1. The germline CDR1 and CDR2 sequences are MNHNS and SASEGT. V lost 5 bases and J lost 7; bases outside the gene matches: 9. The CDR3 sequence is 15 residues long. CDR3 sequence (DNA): TGTGCCAGCAGTTTAGTGGGACAGGGGGCTTGGGAGCAGTACTTC. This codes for CASSLVGQGAWEQYF.

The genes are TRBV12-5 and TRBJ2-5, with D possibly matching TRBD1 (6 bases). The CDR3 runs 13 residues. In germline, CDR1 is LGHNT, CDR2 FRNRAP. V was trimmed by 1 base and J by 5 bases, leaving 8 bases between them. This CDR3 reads CASGLDRVETQYF. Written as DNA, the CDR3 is TGTGCTAGTGGTTTGGACAGGGTTGAGACCCAGTACTTC.

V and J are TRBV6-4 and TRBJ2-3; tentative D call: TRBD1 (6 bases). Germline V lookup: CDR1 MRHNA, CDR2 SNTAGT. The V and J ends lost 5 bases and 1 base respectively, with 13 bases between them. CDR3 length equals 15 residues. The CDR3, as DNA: TGTGCCAGCAGTAGGGTGGCAGGGGGCACAGATACGCAGTATTTT. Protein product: CASSRVAGGTDTQYF.

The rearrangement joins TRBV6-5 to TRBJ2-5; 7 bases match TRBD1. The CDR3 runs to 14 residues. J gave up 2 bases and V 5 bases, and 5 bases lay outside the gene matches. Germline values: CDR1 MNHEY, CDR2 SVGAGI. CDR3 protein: CASSETGTQETQYF. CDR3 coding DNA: TGTGCCAGCAGTGAGACAGGGACACAAGAGACCCAGTACTTC.

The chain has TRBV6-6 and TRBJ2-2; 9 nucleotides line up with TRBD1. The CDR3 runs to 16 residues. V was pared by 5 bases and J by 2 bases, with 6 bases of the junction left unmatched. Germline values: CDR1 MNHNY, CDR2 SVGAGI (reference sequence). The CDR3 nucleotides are TGTGCCAGCAGTCCTCCGGGACAGGGTAACACCGGGGAGCTGTTTTTT. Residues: CASSPPGQGNTGELFF.

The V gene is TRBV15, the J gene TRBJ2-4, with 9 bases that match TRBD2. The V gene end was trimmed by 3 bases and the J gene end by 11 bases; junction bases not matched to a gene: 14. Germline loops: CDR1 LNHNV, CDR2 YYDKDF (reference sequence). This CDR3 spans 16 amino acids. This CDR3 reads CATSSRLAAVLRVQYF. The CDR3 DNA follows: TGTGCCACCAGCAGTCGACTAGCGGCGGTATTACGCGTTCAGTACTTC.

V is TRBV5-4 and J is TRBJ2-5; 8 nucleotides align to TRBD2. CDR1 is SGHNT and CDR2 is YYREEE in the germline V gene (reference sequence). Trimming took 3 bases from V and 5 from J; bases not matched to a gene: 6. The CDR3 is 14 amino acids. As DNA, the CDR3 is TGTGCCAGCAGCTCCGCGACTAGCGTGGAGACCCAGTACTTC. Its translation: CASSSATSVETQYF.